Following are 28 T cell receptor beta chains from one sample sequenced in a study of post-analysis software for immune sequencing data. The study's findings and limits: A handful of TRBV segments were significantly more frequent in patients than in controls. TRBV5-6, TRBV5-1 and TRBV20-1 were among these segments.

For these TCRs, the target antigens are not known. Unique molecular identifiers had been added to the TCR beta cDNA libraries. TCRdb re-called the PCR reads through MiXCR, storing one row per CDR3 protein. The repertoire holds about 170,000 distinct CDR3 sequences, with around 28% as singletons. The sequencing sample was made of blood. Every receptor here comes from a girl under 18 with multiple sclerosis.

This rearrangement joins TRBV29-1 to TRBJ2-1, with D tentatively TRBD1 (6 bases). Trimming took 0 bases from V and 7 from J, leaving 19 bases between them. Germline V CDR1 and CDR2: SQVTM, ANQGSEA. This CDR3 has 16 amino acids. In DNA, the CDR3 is TGCAGCGTTGAAGATACCGGAGGCAGGGGATGGAATGAGCAGTTCTTC. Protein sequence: CSVEDTGGRGWNEQFF.

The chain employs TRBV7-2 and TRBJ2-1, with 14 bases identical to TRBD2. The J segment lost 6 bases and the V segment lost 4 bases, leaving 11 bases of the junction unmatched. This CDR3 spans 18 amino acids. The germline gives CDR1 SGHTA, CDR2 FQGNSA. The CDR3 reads CASSSAPGTSGRGNEQFF. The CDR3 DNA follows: TGTGCCAGCAGCTCAGCGCCTGGGACTAGCGGGAGAGGCAATGAGCAGTTCTTC.

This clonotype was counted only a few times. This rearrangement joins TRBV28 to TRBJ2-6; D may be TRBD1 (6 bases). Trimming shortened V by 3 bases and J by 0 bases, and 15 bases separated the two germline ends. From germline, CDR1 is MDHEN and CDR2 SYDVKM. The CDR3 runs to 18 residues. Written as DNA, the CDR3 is TGTGCCAGCAGTTTGGTCGTAGGACAGAGCTCTGGGGCCAACGTCCTGACTTTC. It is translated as CASSLVVGQSSGANVLTF.

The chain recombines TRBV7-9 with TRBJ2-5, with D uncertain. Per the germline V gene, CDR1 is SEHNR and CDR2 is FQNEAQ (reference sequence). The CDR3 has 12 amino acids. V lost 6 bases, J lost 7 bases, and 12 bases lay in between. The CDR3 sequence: CASSWSEGTQYF. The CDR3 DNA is TGTGCCAGCAGTTGGAGCGAAGGGACCCAGTACTTC.

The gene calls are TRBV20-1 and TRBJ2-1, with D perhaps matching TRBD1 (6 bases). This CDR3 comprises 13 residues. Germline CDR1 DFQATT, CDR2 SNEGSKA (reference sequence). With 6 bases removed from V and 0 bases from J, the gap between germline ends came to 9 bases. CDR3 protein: CSAGALSYNEQFF. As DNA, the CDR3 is TGCAGTGCGGGGGCTCTCTCCTACAATGAGCAGTTCTTC.

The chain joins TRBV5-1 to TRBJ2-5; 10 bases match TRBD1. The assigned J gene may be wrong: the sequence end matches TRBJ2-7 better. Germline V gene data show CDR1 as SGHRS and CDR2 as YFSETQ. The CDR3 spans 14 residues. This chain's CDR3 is CASSNGQGGYEQYF. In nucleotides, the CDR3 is TGCGCCAGCAGCAACGGACAGGGGGGATACGAGCAGTACTTC.

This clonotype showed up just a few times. This chain's CDR3 is CASRGQDNQPQHF. The CDR3 region has the DNA TGTGCCAGCAGGGGACAGGACAATCAGCCCCAGCATTTT. J is TRBJ1-5 and V is TRBV19; TRBD1 agrees at 8 bases. V shed 9 bases and J 3 bases; nucleotides not matched to a gene: 4. The CDR3 has 13 amino acids. Germline V lookup: CDR1 LNHDA, CDR2 SQIVND (reference sequence).

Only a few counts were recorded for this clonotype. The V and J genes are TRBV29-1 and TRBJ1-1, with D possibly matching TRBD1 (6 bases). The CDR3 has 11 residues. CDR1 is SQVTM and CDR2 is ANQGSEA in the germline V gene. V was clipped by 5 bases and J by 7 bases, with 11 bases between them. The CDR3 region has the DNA TGCAGCGTTAATGGGGGCCTTGAAGCTTTCTTT. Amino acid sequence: CSVNGGLEAFF.

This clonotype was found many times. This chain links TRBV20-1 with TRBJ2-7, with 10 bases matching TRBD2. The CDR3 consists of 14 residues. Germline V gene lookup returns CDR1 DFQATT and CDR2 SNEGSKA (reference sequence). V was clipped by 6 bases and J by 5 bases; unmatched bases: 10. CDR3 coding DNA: TGCAGTGCCACGTTACTAGCGGGATTCCACGAGCAGTACTTC. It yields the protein CSATLLAGFHEQYF.

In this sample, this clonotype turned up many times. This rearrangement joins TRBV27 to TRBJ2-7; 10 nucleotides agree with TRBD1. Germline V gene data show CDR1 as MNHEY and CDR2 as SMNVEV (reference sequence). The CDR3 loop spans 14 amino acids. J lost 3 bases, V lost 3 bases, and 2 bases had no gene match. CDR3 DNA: TGTGCCAGCAGTTTCGGGACAGGGGTCTACGAGCAGTACTTC. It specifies CASSFGTGVYEQYF.

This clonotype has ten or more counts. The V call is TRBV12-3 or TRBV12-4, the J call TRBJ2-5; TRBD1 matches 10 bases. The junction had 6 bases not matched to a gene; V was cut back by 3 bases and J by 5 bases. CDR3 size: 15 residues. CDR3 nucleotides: TGTGCCAGCAGTTTGGACAGGGGGAGGGGGGAGACCCAGTACTTC. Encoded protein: CASSLDRGRGETQYF.

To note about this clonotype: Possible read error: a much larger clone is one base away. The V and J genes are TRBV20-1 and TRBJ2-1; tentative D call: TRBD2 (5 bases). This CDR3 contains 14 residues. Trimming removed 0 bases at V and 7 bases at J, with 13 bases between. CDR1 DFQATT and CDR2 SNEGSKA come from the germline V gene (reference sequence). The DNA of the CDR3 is TGCAGTGCTAGAGAGCTGCGGGCCCGGAATGAGCAGTTCTTC. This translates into CSARELRARNEQFF.

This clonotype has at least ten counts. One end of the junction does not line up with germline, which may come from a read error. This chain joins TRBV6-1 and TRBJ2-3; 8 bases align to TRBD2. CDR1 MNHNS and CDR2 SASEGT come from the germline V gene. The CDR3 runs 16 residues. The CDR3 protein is CATGYLQLAGTDTQYF. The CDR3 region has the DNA TGTGCCACCGGCTATCTACAGCTAGCGGGCACGGATACGCAGTATTTT.

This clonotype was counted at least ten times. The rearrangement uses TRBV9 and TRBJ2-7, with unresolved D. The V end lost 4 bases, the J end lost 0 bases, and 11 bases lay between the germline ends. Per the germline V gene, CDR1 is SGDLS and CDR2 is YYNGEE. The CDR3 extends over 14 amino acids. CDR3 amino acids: CASSPGGVSYEQYF. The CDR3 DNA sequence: TGTGCCAGCAGCCCCGGCGGCGTCTCCTACGAGCAGTACTTC.

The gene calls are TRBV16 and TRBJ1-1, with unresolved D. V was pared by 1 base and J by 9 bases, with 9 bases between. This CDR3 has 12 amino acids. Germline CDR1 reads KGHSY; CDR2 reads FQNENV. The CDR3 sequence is CASSQFGSQAFF. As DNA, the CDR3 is TGTGCCAGCAGCCAATTTGGGTCGCAAGCTTTCTTT.

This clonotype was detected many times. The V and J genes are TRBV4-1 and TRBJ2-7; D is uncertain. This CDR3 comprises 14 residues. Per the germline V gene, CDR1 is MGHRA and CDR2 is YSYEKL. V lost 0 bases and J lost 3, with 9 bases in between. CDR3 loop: CASSQEGTVYEQYF. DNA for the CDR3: TGCGCCAGCAGCCAAGAAGGCACGGTCTACGAGCAGTACTTC.

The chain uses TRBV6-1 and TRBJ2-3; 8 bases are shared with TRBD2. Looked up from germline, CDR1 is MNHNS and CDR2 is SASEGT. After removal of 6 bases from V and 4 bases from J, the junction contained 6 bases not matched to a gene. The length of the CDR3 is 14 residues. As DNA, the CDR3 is TGTGCCAGCAGCCAGACTAGCGTGGCAGATACGCAGTATTTT. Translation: CASSQTSVADTQYF.

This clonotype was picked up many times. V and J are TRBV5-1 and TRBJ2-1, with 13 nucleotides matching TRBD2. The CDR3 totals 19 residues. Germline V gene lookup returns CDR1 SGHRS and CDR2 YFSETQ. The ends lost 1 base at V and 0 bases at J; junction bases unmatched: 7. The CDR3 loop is CASSLRTSGRLSSYNEQFF. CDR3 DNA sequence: TGCGCCAGCAGCTTGAGGACTAGCGGGAGACTGAGCTCCTACAATGAGCAGTTCTTC.

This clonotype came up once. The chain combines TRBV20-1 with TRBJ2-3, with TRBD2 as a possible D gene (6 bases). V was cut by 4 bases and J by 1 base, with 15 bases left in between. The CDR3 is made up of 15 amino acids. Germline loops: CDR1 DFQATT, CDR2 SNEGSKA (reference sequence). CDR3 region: CSATGWREGTDTQYF. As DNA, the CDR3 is TGCAGTGCTACCGGATGGAGGGAGGGCACAGATACGCAGTATTTT.

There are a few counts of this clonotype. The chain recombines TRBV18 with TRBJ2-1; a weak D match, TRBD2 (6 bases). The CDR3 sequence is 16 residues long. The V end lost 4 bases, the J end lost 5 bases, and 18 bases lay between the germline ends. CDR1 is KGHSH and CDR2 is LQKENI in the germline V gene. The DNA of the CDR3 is TGTGCCAGCTCACTACGTAGCGGCCTAACCGACAATGAGCAGTTCTTC. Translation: CASSLRSGLTDNEQFF.

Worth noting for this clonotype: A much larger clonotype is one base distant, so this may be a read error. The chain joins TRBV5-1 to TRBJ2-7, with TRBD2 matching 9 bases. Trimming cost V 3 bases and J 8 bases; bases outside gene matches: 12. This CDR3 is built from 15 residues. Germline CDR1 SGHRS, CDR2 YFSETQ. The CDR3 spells CASSSWGREGSKQYF. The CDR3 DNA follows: TGCGCCAGCAGCTCCTGGGGGCGGGAGGGCTCCAAGCAGTACTTC.

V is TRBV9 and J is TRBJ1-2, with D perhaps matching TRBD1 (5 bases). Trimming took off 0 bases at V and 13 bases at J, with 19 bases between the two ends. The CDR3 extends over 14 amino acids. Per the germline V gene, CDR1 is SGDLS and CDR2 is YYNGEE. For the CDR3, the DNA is TGTGCCAGCAGCGTAGGAGGTGGGGACCATCGCATCACCTTC. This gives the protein CASSVGGGDHRITF.

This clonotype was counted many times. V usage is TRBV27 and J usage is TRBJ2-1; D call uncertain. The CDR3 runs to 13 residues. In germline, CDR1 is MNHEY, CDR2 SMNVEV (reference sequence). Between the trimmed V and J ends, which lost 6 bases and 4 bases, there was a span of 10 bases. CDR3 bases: TGTGCCAGCAGCTCCGACTCTTACAATGAGCAGTTCTTC. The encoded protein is CASSSDSYNEQFF.

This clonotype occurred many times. As DNA, the CDR3 is TGTGCCAGCAGTTTACGGCAAGTCGAGCAGTACTTC. Encoded protein: CASSLRQVEQYF. The rearrangement links TRBV28 to TRBJ2-7; D remains unclear. The V end lost 2 bases, the J end lost 6 bases, and 8 bases lay between the germline ends. The CDR3 extends over 12 amino acids. Germline CDR1 MDHEN, CDR2 SYDVKM.

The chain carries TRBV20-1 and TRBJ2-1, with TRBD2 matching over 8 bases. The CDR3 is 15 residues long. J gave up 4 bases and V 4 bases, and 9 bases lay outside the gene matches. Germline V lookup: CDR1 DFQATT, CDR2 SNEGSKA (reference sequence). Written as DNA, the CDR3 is TGCAGTGCTACCGGGGGGGGACGGACTTACAATGAGCAGTTCTTC. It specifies CSATGGGRTYNEQFF.

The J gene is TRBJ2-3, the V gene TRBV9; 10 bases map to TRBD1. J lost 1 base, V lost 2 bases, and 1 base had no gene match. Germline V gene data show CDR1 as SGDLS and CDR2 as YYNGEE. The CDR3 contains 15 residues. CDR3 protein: CASSVGQGGTDTQYF. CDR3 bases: TGTGCCAGCAGCGTTGGACAGGGGGGCACAGATACGCAGTATTTT.

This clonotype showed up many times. CDR3 nucleotides: TGTGCCAGCAGCTTTGGACCGTCTTCCCCATGGGAGACCCAGTACTTC. Its translation is CASSFGPSSPWETQYF. The chain employs TRBV5-6 and TRBJ2-5; D is undetermined. CDR3 length equals 16 residues. Trimming removed 2 bases at V and 5 bases at J, with 19 bases between. The germline CDR1 and CDR2 sequences are SGHDT and YYEEEE.

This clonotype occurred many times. CDR3 residues: CASRPSTDTQYF. The CDR3 DNA follows: TGTGCCAGCCGGCCTAGCACAGATACGCAGTATTTT. V is TRBV12-3 or TRBV12-4 and J is TRBJ2-3; no clear D. The CDR3 extends over 12 amino acids. V lost 8 bases to trimming and J lost 0 bases, with 6 bases between them.